These 18 T cell receptor beta chains originate from one sample sequenced in a study of blood T cell repertoires in COVID-19 (dated by TCRdb to between 2020 and 2021). The library was made by the immunoSEQ multiplex PCR assay. TCRdb provides this immuneACCESS table in a form limited to in-frame rearrangements. Some clones are lacking; in checked studies, under half of them reflect an unresolved V gene, and why the rest are absent is not known. The sample profile shows 97,000 or so clones; roughly 89% of them were found once. Under 2% of the sample is held by the ten biggest clonotypes. What was sequenced was peripheral blood. These receptors originate from a woman aged 45-59 years with COVID-19, enrolled during active disease.

The CDR3, as DNA: TGTGCCAGCAGTTCCCTCGGAAGGCAGGCGTCTAACTATGGCTACACCTTC. It specifies CASSSLGRQASNYGYTF. The chain is built from TRBV28 and TRBJ1-2; no clear D. The germline gives CDR1 MDHEN, CDR2 SYDVKM. Trimming stripped 4 bases from V and 0 bases from J, with 18 bases between. This CDR3 spans 17 amino acids.

This chain connects TRBV7-6 to TRBJ1-1; D not resolved. This CDR3 has 13 residues. Germline loops: CDR1 SGHVS, CDR2 FNYEAQ. V was shortened by 1 base and J by 5 bases, with 8 bases between the two germline ends. CDR3 coding DNA: TGTGCCAGCAGCTTAGAGGCGGGAACTGAAGCTTTCTTT. It specifies CASSLEAGTEAFF. The full variable domain, rest sourced from reference TRBV7-6 and TRBJ1-1, is GAGVSQSPRYKVTKRGQDVALRCDPISGHVSLYWYRQALGQGPEFLTYFNYEAQQDKSGLPNDRFSAERPEGSISTLTIQRTEQRDSAMYRCASSLEAGTEAFFGQGTRLTVV.

This chain links TRBV21-1 with TRBJ1-1. TRBV21-1 is listed as a pseudogene. The CDR3 has 15 amino acids. CDR3 in amino acids: CASSNSETPNTEAFF. CDR3 in DNA: TGTGCCAGCAGCAATAGCGAGACACCGAACACTGAAGCTTTCTTT.

The chain joins TRBV6-6 to TRBJ2-7, with D tentatively TRBD1 (7 bases). V lost 6 bases to trimming and J lost 4 bases, with 13 bases between them. The CDR3 runs to 13 residues. The germline V gene encodes CDR1 MNHNY and CDR2 SVGAGI (reference sequence). CDR3 nucleotides: TGTGCCAGCAGGGAGGGACAGCGATACGAGCAGTACTTC. This sequence encodes CASREGQRYEQYF.

CDR3 sequence reads: CASSRDGFNTEAFF. For the CDR3, the DNA is TGCGCCAGCAGCCGCGACGGGTTCAACACTGAAGCTTTCTTT. The rearrangement uses TRBV5-1 and TRBJ1-1; no clear D gene. The CDR3 has 14 amino acids. Germline V gives CDR1 SGHRS, CDR2 YFSETQ. With 4 bases removed from V and 2 bases from J, the gap between germline ends came to 12 bases.

The chain carries TRBV6-2 or TRBV6-3 and TRBJ1-5; tentatively, D is TRBD1 (5 bases). CDR3 length: 14 amino acids. V shed 3 bases and J shed 7 bases, with 13 bases lying between them. CDR1 is MNHEY and CDR2 is SVGEGT in the germline V gene. The CDR3 bases are TGTGCCAGCAGTTATCCGGAGGGGCGGCAGCCCCAGCATTTT. As protein: CASSYPEGRQPQHF.

The CDR3: CASSPTGGIRENTIYF. The CDR3, as DNA: TGCGCCAGCAGCCCGACCGGGGGAATTAGGGAGAACACCATATATTTT. This sequence joins TRBV4-1 and TRBJ1-3, with TRBD1 as a possible D gene (5 bases). The V end was cut by 4 bases, the J end by 7 bases, with 20 bases between. The CDR3 spans 16 residues. The germline V gene encodes CDR1 MGHRA and CDR2 YSYEKL.

The table lists this clone with a count of one. This chain connects TRBV7-2 to TRBJ2-1, with a weak D call TRBD1 (6 bases). The CDR3 is 15 residues long. Germline CDR1 is SGHTA and CDR2 is FQGNSA. Trimming pared 3 bases from V and 5 bases from J, leaving 14 bases between. In nucleotides, the CDR3 is TGTGCCAGCAGCTTCAGGGGCGTATCGAACAATGAGCAGTTCTTC. Its translation is CASSFRGVSNNEQFF.

This CDR3 reads CASSWAGSYNEQFF. The CDR3 bases are TGTGCCAGCAGCTGGGCGGGCAGCTACAATGAGCAGTTCTTC. The chain joins TRBV5-6 to TRBJ2-1; TRBD2 might be the D (5 bases). Germline V gene data show CDR1 as SGHDT and CDR2 as YYEEEE. The germline V and J ends were trimmed by 3 bases and 3 bases, with 10 bases remaining between them. The CDR3 loop spans 14 amino acids.

The J gene is TRBJ2-2, the V gene TRBV7-9; tentatively, D is TRBD1 (6 bases). The germline gives CDR1 SEHNR, CDR2 FQNEAQ (reference sequence). This CDR3 comprises 15 residues. V gave up 5 bases and J gave up 3 bases, with 13 bases separating them. Here the CDR3 DNA reads TGTGCCAGCAGCCCCAGACAGGATTACACCGGGGAGCTGTTTTTT. It is translated as CASSPRQDYTGELFF.

This clone was recorded only once. The rearrangement joins TRBV10-3 to TRBJ2-7; D might be TRBD1 (6 bases). This CDR3 is built from 14 residues. CDR1 and CDR2 from the germline V gene are ENHRY and SYGVKD. The germline V and J ends were trimmed by 4 bases and 1 base, with 11 bases remaining between them. As DNA, the CDR3 is TGTGCCATCAGTGGGGCAGGGGATTCCTACGAGCAGTACTTC. Its protein is CAISGAGDSYEQYF.

The chain is built from TRBV15 and TRBJ1-2; 8 bases align to TRBD1. Trimming removed 3 bases from V and 7 bases from J; junction bases left unmatched: 10. Germline values: CDR1 LNHNV, CDR2 YYDKDF (reference sequence). CDR3 length: 15 residues. CDR3 in amino acids: CATSSRQGLGPGYTF. For the CDR3, the DNA is TGTGCCACCAGCAGCCGACAGGGGTTGGGTCCTGGCTACACCTTC. Drawing the rest from reference TRBV15 and TRBJ1-2, the complete variable domain is DAMVIQNPRYQVTQFGKPVTLSCSQTLNHNVMYWYQQKSSQAPKLLFHYYDKDFNNEADTPDNFQSRRPNTSFCFLDIRSPGLGDTAMYLCATSSRQGLGPGYTFGSGTRLTVV.

This clone was picked up one time. This chain links TRBV14 with TRBJ1-1; 9 bases line up with TRBD1. V lost 4 bases, J lost 0 bases, and 12 bases stayed unmatched. The CDR3 has 18 residues. The germline CDR1 and CDR2 sequences are SGHDN and FVKESK. The DNA of the CDR3 is TGTGCCAGCAGCCGGTTCCCGGGACAGGGCCGTATGAACACTGAAGCTTTCTTT. This codes for CASSRFPGQGRMNTEAFF.

The rearrangement links TRBV24-1 to TRBJ2-3; 15 positions match TRBD2. From germline, CDR1 is KGHDR and CDR2 SFDVKD. The CDR3 sequence is 17 residues long. With V trimmed by 4 bases and J by 6 bases, 7 bases remained unmatched. This CDR3 is CATSDPGLAGGPDTQYF. The CDR3 region has the DNA TGTGCCACCAGTGACCCCGGACTAGCGGGGGGGCCGGATACGCAGTATTTT.

The V and J genes are TRBV3-1 (or the pseudogene TRBV3-2) and TRBJ1-2; D gene ambiguous. Germline values: CDR1 LGHDT, CDR2 YNNKEL (reference sequence). The CDR3 covers 15 residues. The ends were cut back, 2 bases at V and 7 bases at J, with 17 bases in the middle. The chain's CDR3 is CASSQILGGVAGYTF. CDR3 coding DNA: TGTGCCAGCAGCCAAATCTTAGGAGGCGTGGCTGGCTACACCTTC.

This sequence joins TRBV5-1 and TRBJ2-7; D is undetermined. The CDR3 has 12 amino acids. Germline lookup yields CDR1 SGHRS and CDR2 YFSETQ. With 1 base removed from V and 3 bases from J, the gap between germline ends came to 5 bases. The CDR3 sequence is CASSLSDYEQYV. The CDR3 DNA reads TGCGCCAGCAGCTTGAGCGACTACGAGCAGTACGTC.

CDR3 region: CASSQDSEEGATAEAFF. CDR3 coding DNA: TGCGCCAGCAGCCAAGATAGCGAGGAGGGGGCCACCGCTGAAGCTTTCTTT. The rearrangement uses TRBV4-3 and TRBJ1-1, with 7 bases aligning to TRBD1. The CDR3 length is 17 residues. V lost 0 bases, J lost 6 bases, and 13 bases stayed unmatched. Germline assignment: CDR1 LGHNA and CDR2 YSLEER.

The V and J genes are TRBV5-1 and TRBJ1-1; no definite D call. Deletions cut 3 bases from V and 3 bases from J, with 12 bases between. There are 14 residues in the CDR3. CDR1 and CDR2 from the germline V gene are SGHRS and YFSETQ. CDR3 nucleotides: TGCGCCAGCAGCTCTAGGCGGGCGGACACTGAAGCTTTCTTT. This sequence encodes CASSSRRADTEAFF.